The 25 T cell receptor beta chains below all came from one sample that was sequenced in a study of CD8 T cells in Susac syndrome. cDNA came from about 0.51 to 1 ug RNA primed by random hexamers. TCRdb fed the immunoSEQ multiplex PCR reads into MiXCR, producing one record per CDR3 protein. Among about 200,000 distinct CDR3 sequences, 95% were seen once, and the ten largest hold approximately 0.09%. What was sequenced was CD4+ T cells from PBMCs. These receptors were collected from a human donor with multiple sclerosis.

This chain's CDR3 is CASSDGPHVYTF. CDR3 nucleotide sequence: TGTGCCAGCAGTGACGGTCCTCATGTCTACACCTTC. The rearrangement uses TRBV6-4 and TRBJ1-2; D is undetermined. This CDR3 spans 12 amino acids. The V end lost 2 bases, the J end lost 10 bases, and 11 bases lay between the germline ends. Looked up from germline, CDR1 is MRHNA and CDR2 is SNTAGT.

The rearrangement joins TRBV19 to TRBJ1-2, with D possibly being TRBD1 (5 bases). The V end lost 6 bases, the J end lost 4 bases, and 12 bases lay between the germline ends. CDR3 size: 13 residues. Germline V gene sequence: CDR1 LNHDA, CDR2 SQIVND (reference sequence). CDR3 sequence (DNA): TGTGCCAGTAGCCCCGACAGTTCCTATGGCTACACCTTC. Translated, it gives CASSPDSSYGYTF.

V gene TRBV28 combines with J gene TRBJ2-1; no reliable D call. CDR3 length equals 13 residues. V was clipped by 7 bases and J by 10 bases, with 17 bases between them. Germline V gene data show CDR1 as MDHEN and CDR2 as SYDVKM. The CDR3 region is CASTTSPETEQFF. The CDR3 DNA follows: TGTGCCAGCACTACGTCCCCAGAGACCGAGCAGTTCTTC.

The rearrangement uses TRBV11-3 and TRBJ2-5, with D possibly being TRBD2 (6 bases). Germline V gene sequence: CDR1 SGHNT, CDR2 YENEEA. The V end lost 9 bases, the J end lost 5 bases, and 13 bases lay between the germline ends. The length of the CDR3 is 12 residues. The CDR3 DNA is TGTGCCAGTAGTTTAGGGAGGGAGACCCAGTACTTC. Translation gives CASSLGRETQYF.

The rearrangement links TRBV25-1 to TRBJ1-1; the D is unclear. The CDR3 is 13 amino acids. In germline, CDR1 is MGHDK, CDR2 SYGVNS. V lost 1 base and J lost 5, with 8 bases in between. DNA of the CDR3: TGTGCCAGCAGTGAATTGAGGGAAACTGAAGCTTTCTTT. Protein sequence: CASSELRETEAFF.

The chain couples TRBV7-9 to TRBJ2-7; 7 bases line up with TRBD1. Germline V gene data show CDR1 as SEHNR and CDR2 as FQNEAQ (reference sequence). After removal of 8 bases from V and 4 bases from J, the junction contained 2 bases not matched to a gene. The CDR3 contains 11 residues. The CDR3 DNA follows: TGTGCCAGCCAGACAGGGTACGAGCAGTACTTC. Amino acid sequence: CASQTGYEQYF.

This clonotype was found once. The chain joins TRBV6-5 to TRBJ2-3, with no clear D. V gave up 5 bases and J gave up 1 base, with 16 bases separating them. CDR3 size: 16 residues. CDR1 is MNHEY and CDR2 is SVGAGI in the germline V gene. CDR3 DNA sequence: TGTGCCAGCAGTCTACTCGGCGGCTTGCGCACAGATACGCAGTATTTT. It yields the protein CASSLLGGLRTDTQYF.

V usage is TRBV7-9 and J usage is TRBJ1-1; 7 bases agree with TRBD1. CDR1 and CDR2 (germline): SEHNR, FQNEAQ (reference sequence). The CDR3 totals 13 residues. The J segment lost 6 bases and the V segment lost 4 bases, leaving 5 bases of the junction unmatched. The CDR3: CASSSTGVAEAFF. CDR3 DNA: TGTGCCAGCAGCTCCACAGGGGTAGCTGAAGCTTTCTTT. Together with reference TRBV7-9 and TRBJ1-1, the CDR3 gives the full variable domain: DTGVSQNPRHKITKRGQNVTFRCDPISEHNRLYWYRQTLGQGPEFLTYFQNEAQLEKSRLLSDRFSAERPKGSFSTLEIQRTEQGDSAMYLCASSSTGVAEAFFGQGTRLTVV.

This clonotype was counted once. The gene calls are TRBV7-2 and TRBJ2-5, with D tentatively TRBD1 (6 bases). The CDR3 is 15 amino acids. Trimming shortened V by 4 bases and J by 2 bases, and 14 bases separated the two germline ends. The germline gives CDR1 SGHTA, CDR2 FQGNSA. The CDR3 region is CASSYRTVLQETQYF. CDR3 bases: TGTGCCAGCAGCTACCGGACAGTTCTTCAAGAGACCCAGTACTTC.

V usage is TRBV30 and J usage is TRBJ2-7, with D hard to call. The CDR3 is 15 amino acids. V lost 0 bases to trimming and J lost 0 bases, with 12 bases between them. The V gene's germline CDR1 is GTSNPN and CDR2 SVGIG (reference sequence). The CDR3 region has the DNA TGTGCCTGGAGTGTACGGGCCGTCGGCTCCTACGAGCAGTACTTC. Its translation: CAWSVRAVGSYEQYF.

The V gene is TRBV30, the J gene TRBJ2-5; 12 bases line up with TRBD2. J was trimmed by 5 bases and V by 1 base; bases with no gene match: 11. The CDR3 consists of 17 residues. Germline lookup yields CDR1 GTSNPN and CDR2 SVGIG (reference sequence). The CDR3 sequence is CAWSDWTSGDMGETQYF. CDR3 DNA: TGTGCCTGGAGTGATTGGACTAGCGGGGACATGGGCGAGACCCAGTACTTC.

The rearrangement uses TRBV15 and TRBJ1-4, with D unclear. Trimming pared 1 base from V and 8 bases from J, leaving 5 bases between. The CDR3 runs 12 residues. Germline V CDR1 and CDR2: LNHNV, YYDKDF (reference sequence). This chain's CDR3 is CATSRVGEKLFF. In DNA, the CDR3 is TGTGCCACCAGCAGAGTTGGGGAAAAACTGTTTTTT.

This clonotype came up once. The rearrangement uses TRBV19 and TRBJ2-2; TRBD2 matches at 11 bases. This CDR3 spans 15 amino acids. Germline lookup yields CDR1 LNHDA and CDR2 SQIVND (reference sequence). Trimming at V came to 7 bases and at J to 5 bases, leaving 6 bases not matched to a gene. The CDR3 nucleotides read TGTGCCAGTACGAGGCTAGCGGGGGGTACCGGGGAGCTGTTTTTT. It codes for CASTRLAGGTGELFF.

The chain has TRBV5-1 and TRBJ2-7; TRBD1 aligns across 9 bases. Germline trimming cut 4 bases from V and 7 bases from J; bases unmatched to any gene: 6. Germline V gene sequence: CDR1 SGHRS, CDR2 YFSETQ. The CDR3 consists of 13 residues. CDR3 amino acids: CASSPTGGVEQYF. The CDR3 coding sequence is TGCGCCAGCAGCCCCACAGGGGGCGTGGAGCAGTACTTC.

The chain recombines TRBV12-3 or TRBV12-4 with TRBJ1-2; no clear D. This CDR3 comprises 15 residues. The V gene lost 4 bases and the J gene lost 2 bases, with 14 bases spanning the gap. Written as DNA, the CDR3 is TGTGCCAGCAGTTCCAGAGGTGGCGGGAACTATGGCTACACCTTC. Protein sequence: CASSSRGGGNYGYTF.

The rearrangement links TRBV27 to TRBJ2-5; D might be TRBD2 (5 bases). This CDR3 has 15 residues. With 4 bases removed from V and 7 bases from J, the gap between germline ends came to 19 bases. The V gene's germline CDR1 is MNHEY and CDR2 SMNVEV (reference sequence). The CDR3 spells CASSSSDFRLGTQYF. In DNA, the CDR3 is TGTGCCAGCAGTTCGTCGGACTTCAGGCTCGGGACCCAGTACTTC.

This clonotype was counted once. This chain links TRBV7-9 with TRBJ2-2, with D perhaps TRBD1 (5 bases). Germline V gene sequence: CDR1 SEHNR, CDR2 FQNEAQ (reference sequence). This CDR3 is 16 amino acids long. Trimming removed 5 bases from V and 4 bases from J, with 17 bases in between. CDR3 protein: CASSPRGARGTGELFF. The CDR3 nucleotides are TGTGCCAGCAGCCCCCGTGGGGCCAGAGGCACCGGGGAGCTGTTTTTT.

This rearrangement joins TRBV4-2 to TRBJ1-2, with D perhaps matching TRBD1 (5 bases). The CDR3 contains 15 residues. Trimming took 0 bases from V and 3 from J, leaving 11 bases between them. CDR1 LGHNA and CDR2 YNFKEQ come from the germline V gene. The CDR3 reads CASSQESRGDYGYTF. The CDR3 region has the DNA TGTGCCAGCAGCCAAGAGAGCCGGGGGGACTATGGCTACACCTTC.

V and J are TRBV11-2 and TRBJ2-5; no definite D call. V lost 3 bases and J 1 base, leaving 6 bases between the germline ends. The CDR3 consists of 13 residues. CDR1 is SGHAT and CDR2 is FQNNGV in the germline V gene. The CDR3 DNA reads TGTGCCAGCAGCTTTATGGTCCAAGAGACCCAGTACTTC. Protein sequence: CASSFMVQETQYF. Drawing the rest from reference TRBV11-2 and TRBJ2-5, the complete variable domain is EAGVAQSPRYKIIEKRQSVAFWCNPISGHATLYWYQQILGQGPKLLIQFQNNGVVDDSQLPKDRFSAERLKGVDSTLKIQPAKLEDSAVYLCASSFMVQETQYFGPGTRLLVL.

This clonotype was picked up a small number of times. This rearrangement joins TRBV7-2 to TRBJ2-7, with D perhaps given as TRBD1 or TRBD2 (6 bases each). The CDR3 totals 14 residues. CDR1 is SGHTA and CDR2 is FQGNSA in the germline V gene. Between the trimmed V and J ends, which lost 5 bases and 3 bases, there was a span of 14 bases. Here the CDR3 reads CASSPPGAYYEQYF. In DNA form, the CDR3 reads TGTGCCAGCAGCCCCCCGGGGGCTTACTACGAGCAGTACTTC.

This chain joins TRBV29-1 and TRBJ2-1, with 10 bases matching TRBD1. After removal of 4 bases from V and 9 bases from J, the junction contained 6 bases not matched to a gene. Germline V gene lookup returns CDR1 SQVTM and CDR2 ANQGSEA. This CDR3 contains 13 residues. CDR3 nucleotides: TGCAGCGTTGGGCTCGGGACAGGGGTTGAGCAGTTCTTC. Residues: CSVGLGTGVEQFF.

This clonotype was observed once. The chain employs TRBV6-2 or TRBV6-3 and TRBJ2-6; TRBD2 agrees at 7 bases. CDR1 and CDR2 from the germline V gene are MNHEY and SVGEGT. The CDR3 spans 15 residues. J lost 2 bases, V lost 3 bases, and 1 base had no gene match. The DNA of the CDR3 is TGTGCCAGCAGTTATCGGGGGGCTGGGGCCAACGTCCTGACTTTC. Translated, it gives CASSYRGAGANVLTF.

J is TRBJ2-5 and V is TRBV7-8; D might be TRBD2 (6 bases). The germline V and J ends were trimmed by 3 bases and 5 bases, with 13 bases remaining between them. The CDR3 loop spans 14 amino acids. Germline V gene sequence: CDR1 SGHVS, CDR2 FQNEAQ. CDR3 DNA sequence: TGTGCCAGCAGCTTCAGGATCCGGGGGGAGACCCAGTACTTC. Protein product: CASSFRIRGETQYF.

The V gene is TRBV6-5, the J gene TRBJ2-5, with 11 bases matching TRBD2. This CDR3 is 16 amino acids long. V lost 5 bases, J lost 2 bases, and 7 bases stayed unmatched. Germline V gene sequence: CDR1 MNHEY, CDR2 SVGAGI. The CDR3 DNA reads TGTGCCAGCAGTCACCAGGGACTAGCGGCGCAAGAGACCCAGTACTTC. Translated, it gives CASSHQGLAAQETQYF.

V gene TRBV14 combines with J gene TRBJ2-3; D gene unclear. The CDR3 sequence is 14 residues long. The germline V gene has CDR1 SGHDN and CDR2 FVKESK. With 4 bases removed from V and 2 bases from J, the gap between germline ends came to 10 bases. CDR3 sequence: CASSPLGFTDTQYF. CDR3 nucleotides: TGTGCCAGCAGCCCCCTCGGATTCACAGATACGCAGTATTTT.